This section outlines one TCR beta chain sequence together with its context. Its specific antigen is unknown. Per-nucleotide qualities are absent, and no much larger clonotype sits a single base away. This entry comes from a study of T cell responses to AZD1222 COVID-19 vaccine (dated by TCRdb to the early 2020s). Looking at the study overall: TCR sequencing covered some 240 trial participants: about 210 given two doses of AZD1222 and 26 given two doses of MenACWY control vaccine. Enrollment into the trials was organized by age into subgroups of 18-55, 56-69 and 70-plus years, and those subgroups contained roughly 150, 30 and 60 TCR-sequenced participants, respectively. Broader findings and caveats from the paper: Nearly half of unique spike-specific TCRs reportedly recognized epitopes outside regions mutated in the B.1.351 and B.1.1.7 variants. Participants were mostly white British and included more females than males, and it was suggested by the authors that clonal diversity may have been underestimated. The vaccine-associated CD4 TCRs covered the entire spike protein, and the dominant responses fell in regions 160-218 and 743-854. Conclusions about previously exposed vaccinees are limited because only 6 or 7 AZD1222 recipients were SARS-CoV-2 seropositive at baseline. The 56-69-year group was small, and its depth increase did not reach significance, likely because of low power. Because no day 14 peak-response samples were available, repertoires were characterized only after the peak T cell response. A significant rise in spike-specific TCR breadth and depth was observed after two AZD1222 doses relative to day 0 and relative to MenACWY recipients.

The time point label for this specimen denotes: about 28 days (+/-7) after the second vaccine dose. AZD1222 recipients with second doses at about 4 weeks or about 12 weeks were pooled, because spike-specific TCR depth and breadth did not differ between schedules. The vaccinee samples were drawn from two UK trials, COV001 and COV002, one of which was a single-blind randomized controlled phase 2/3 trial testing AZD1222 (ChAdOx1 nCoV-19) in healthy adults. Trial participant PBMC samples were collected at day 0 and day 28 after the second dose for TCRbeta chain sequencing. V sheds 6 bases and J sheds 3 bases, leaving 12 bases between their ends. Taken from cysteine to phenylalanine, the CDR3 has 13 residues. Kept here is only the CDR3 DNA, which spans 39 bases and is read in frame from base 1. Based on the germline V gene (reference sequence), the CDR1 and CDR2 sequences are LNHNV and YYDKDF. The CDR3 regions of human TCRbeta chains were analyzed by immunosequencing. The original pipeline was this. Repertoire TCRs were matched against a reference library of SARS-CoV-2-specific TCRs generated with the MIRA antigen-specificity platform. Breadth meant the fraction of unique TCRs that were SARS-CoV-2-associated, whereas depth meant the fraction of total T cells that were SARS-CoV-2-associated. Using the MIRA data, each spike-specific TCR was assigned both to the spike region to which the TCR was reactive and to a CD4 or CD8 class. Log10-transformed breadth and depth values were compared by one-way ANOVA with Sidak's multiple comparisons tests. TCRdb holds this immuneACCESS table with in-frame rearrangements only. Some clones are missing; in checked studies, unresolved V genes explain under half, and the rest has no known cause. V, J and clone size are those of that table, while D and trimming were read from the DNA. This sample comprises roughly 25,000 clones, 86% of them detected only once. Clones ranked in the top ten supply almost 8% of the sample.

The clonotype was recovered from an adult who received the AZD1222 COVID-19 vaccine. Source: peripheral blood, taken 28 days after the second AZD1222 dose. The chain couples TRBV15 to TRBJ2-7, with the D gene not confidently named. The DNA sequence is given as TGTGCCACCAGTAAAAATGGGGTCTACGAGCAGTACTTC. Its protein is CATSKNGVYEQYF.